The next 17 T cell receptor beta chains were all read from a single sample in a study of early stage breast cancer tumors. Here immunoSEQ multiplex PCR was the method, and the copy in TCRdb shows in-frame clones only, minus some. The table shows under 12,000 clones, with 55% to 75% occurring only once. Sequences were obtained from breast tumor tissue. These receptors were collected from a person aged 40 to 50 with breast cancer.

The table lists this clone with a count of one. The gene calls are TRBV16 and TRBJ1-2; D remains unclear. In germline, CDR1 is KGHSY, CDR2 FQNENV. V lost 6 bases, J lost 1 base, and 12 bases lay in between. This CDR3 region has 14 residues. DNA of the CDR3: TGTGCCAGCAGAAATACGAGGGTTAACTATGGCTACACCTTC. Translated: CASRNTRVNYGYTF.

The gene calls are TRBV5-4 and TRBJ1-3; 9 positions match TRBD1. This CDR3 spans 15 amino acids. Germline CDR1 SGHNT, CDR2 YYREEE (reference sequence). V shed 4 bases and J 1 base; nucleotides not matched to a gene: 3. CDR3 coding DNA: TGTGCCAGCAGCCCAGACAGGGGGTCTGGAAACACCATATATTTT. Its protein product is CASSPDRGSGNTIYF.

The chain employs TRBV27 and TRBJ1-1, with TRBD1 matching over 7 bases. The V and J ends lost 5 bases and 1 base, in that order; junction bases with no gene match: 10. There are 16 residues in the CDR3. Germline V CDR1 and CDR2: MNHEY, SMNVEV (reference sequence). The CDR3: CASSTPRDSQNTEAFF. DNA of the CDR3: TGTGCCAGCAGTACCCCCAGGGACAGCCAGAACACTGAAGCTTTCTTT.

This rearrangement joins TRBV19 to TRBJ1-3; no definite D call. The V and J ends lost 3 bases and 0 bases respectively, with 6 bases between them. Germline V gene lookup returns CDR1 LNHDA and CDR2 SQIVND (reference sequence). This CDR3 is built from 14 residues. CDR3 region: CASSIDFSGNTIYF. As DNA, the CDR3 is TGTGCCAGTAGTATTGATTTCTCTGGAAACACCATATATTTT.

This clone was counted a few times. This sequence joins TRBV11-2 and TRBJ2-2, with a possible D match to TRBD1 (6 bases). Trimming removed 2 bases at V and 5 bases at J, with 12 bases between. Looked up from germline, CDR1 is SGHAT and CDR2 is FQNNGV. This CDR3 is built from 15 residues. The CDR3 region has the DNA TGTGCCAGCAGCTTATCACAGGGTAGTACCGGGGAGCTGTTTTTT. Translating it yields CASSLSQGSTGELFF.

The chain couples TRBV5-6 to TRBJ2-2, with 7 nucleotides matching TRBD2. Trimming took 0 bases from V and 4 from J; bases not matched to a gene: 6. CDR3 length equals 16 residues. The V gene's germline CDR1 is SGHDT and CDR2 YYEEEE. CDR3: CASSLVRLAFTGELFF. The CDR3 DNA sequence: TGTGCCAGCAGCTTGGTCCGACTAGCCTTCACCGGGGAGCTGTTTTTT.

This chain connects TRBV19 to TRBJ1-3; 8 bases fit TRBD1. CDR1 and CDR2 (germline): LNHDA, SQIVND (reference sequence). The J segment lost 4 bases and the V segment lost 3 bases, leaving 8 bases of the junction unmatched. This CDR3 is built from 16 residues. The CDR3 spells CASSMAGGASGNTIYF. The CDR3 region has the DNA TGTGCCAGTAGTATGGCAGGGGGCGCGTCAGGAAACACCATATATTTT.

This clone came up once. The chain couples TRBV7-9 to TRBJ2-3; TRBD2 matches at 10 bases. The germline gives CDR1 SEHNR, CDR2 FQNEAQ (reference sequence). V was pared by 4 bases and J by 4 bases, with 5 bases of the junction left unmatched. The CDR3 spans 15 residues. The CDR3 region is CASSWTSGRPDTQYF. The CDR3 DNA sequence: TGTGCCAGCAGCTGGACTAGCGGAAGACCAGATACGCAGTATTTT.

This clone occurred a few times. This chain joins TRBV7-9 and TRBJ1-5; TRBD1 might be the D (6 bases). The V and J ends lost 2 bases and 3 bases respectively, with 14 bases between them. There are 16 residues in the CDR3. The germline gives CDR1 SEHNR, CDR2 FQNEAQ (reference sequence). Written as DNA, the CDR3 is TGTGCCAGCAGCTTATCAAGAGGGGGTTTCAATCAGCCCCAGCATTTT. Its protein is CASSLSRGGFNQPQHF.

The chain carries TRBV19 and TRBJ2-1; D may be TRBD1 or TRBD2 (6 bases each). This CDR3 region has 14 residues. The germline gives CDR1 LNHDA, CDR2 SQIVND (reference sequence). The V end was cut by 6 bases, the J end by 9 bases, with 18 bases between. This CDR3 is CASSLGGGWGEQFF. The DNA for the CDR3 is TGTGCCAGTAGCCTTGGAGGGGGTTGGGGTGAGCAGTTCTTC.

The rearrangement links TRBV6-5 to TRBJ2-6; D is uncertain. From germline, CDR1 is MNHEY and CDR2 SVGAGI. V was cut by 4 bases and J by 2 bases, with 6 bases left in between. CDR3 length: 14 residues. The CDR3 loop is CASSLETGANVLTF. The CDR3 region has the DNA TGTGCCAGCAGTTTAGAGACTGGGGCCAACGTCCTGACTTTC.

This chain joins TRBV2 and TRBJ2-3; D gene unclear. Trimming cost V 4 bases and J 0 bases, with 11 bases left between them. Germline loops: CDR1 SNHLY, CDR2 FYNNEI. The CDR3 consists of 15 residues. The CDR3 here is CASSGIQSSTDTQYF. The CDR3 DNA sequence: TGTGCCAGCAGTGGCATACAGAGCAGCACAGATACGCAGTATTTT.

V gene TRBV6-1 combines with J gene TRBJ2-1; D tentatively reads TRBD1 or TRBD2 (6 bases each). CDR1 is MNHNS and CDR2 is SASEGT in the germline V gene. Trimming stripped 0 bases from V and 9 bases from J, with 21 bases between. This CDR3 is 17 amino acids long. CDR3 bases: TGTGCCAGCAGTGAAGCGCTACGTACCCCGGGGGCACGTGAGCAGTTCTTC. It translates to CASSEALRTPGAREQFF.

The chain recombines TRBV30 with TRBJ2-2, with D possibly being TRBD1 (5 bases). The CDR3 length is 12 residues. In germline, CDR1 is GTSNPN, CDR2 SVGIG (reference sequence). V lost 4 bases and J lost 7, with 10 bases in between. The CDR3 DNA follows: TGTGCCTGGAAAGGGGTTAACGGGGAGCTGTTTTTT. Its translation is CAWKGVNGELFF.

The genes are TRBV11-3 and TRBJ2-2; perhaps TRBD2 as D (6 bases). The CDR3 loop spans 14 amino acids. V was trimmed by 3 bases and J by 4 bases, leaving 9 bases between them. The germline V gene has CDR1 SGHNT and CDR2 YENEEA. The CDR3 bases are TGTGCCAGCAGCTTGGGACTGATCACCGGGGAGCTGTTTTTT. Protein: CASSLGLITGELFF. Using reference TRBV11-3 and TRBJ2-2 for the parts outside the CDR3, the full variable domain is EAGVVQSPRYKIIEKKQPVAFWCNPISGHNTLYWYLQNLGQGPELLIRYENEEAVDDSQLPKDRFSAERLKGVDSTLKIQPAELGDSAVYLCASSLGLITGELFFGEGSRLTVL.

V and J are TRBV9 and TRBJ2-2; 7 nucleotides agree with TRBD2. Germline V gives CDR1 SGDLS, CDR2 YYNGEE. V dropped 3 bases and J dropped 2; count of bases not matched to a gene: 4. There are 15 residues in the CDR3. The CDR3 here is CASSAGGSNTGELFF. The CDR3 DNA is TGTGCCAGCAGCGCAGGCGGGAGTAACACCGGGGAGCTGTTTTTT.

The chain links TRBV21-1 to TRBJ1-5; the D call TRBD1 from the table was never checked on the DNA. TRBV21-1 is termed a pseudogene. CDR3 size: 15 residues. This CDR3 is CASSKVGALNQPQHF. The CDR3 DNA is TGTGCCAGCAGCAAAGTAGGGGCACTCAATCAGCCCCAGCATTTT.